What follows are 28 T cell receptor beta chains derived from one specimen sequenced in a study of shared clonotypes between healthy human individuals. Sequenced by immunoSEQ multiplex PCR; TCRdb stores in-frame clones only, minus some. The table shows about 1.1 million clones, with 75% to 85% occurring only once. Material for sequencing was memory CD4+ T cells from PBMCs. Subset of the sample: CD45RA-negative fraction. All receptors come from a man aged 18 to 30 in good health. Some clones in this sample may be carry-over from other donors' samples.

The chain uses TRBV25-1 and TRBJ1-4; 9 bases agree with TRBD1. V was pared by 6 bases and J by 8 bases, with 10 bases of the junction left unmatched. Germline V gene sequence: CDR1 MGHDK, CDR2 SYGVNS. There are 15 residues in the CDR3. The CDR3 DNA reads as TGTGCCAGCAGCCCCGCGGGGACAGGGTCGGAAAAACTGTTTTTT. It yields the protein CASSPAGTGSEKLFF.

This chain links TRBV4-2 with TRBJ1-1; the D gene is possibly TRBD1 (5 bases). The germline V gene has CDR1 LGHNA and CDR2 YNFKEQ. There are 15 residues in the CDR3. V gave up 2 bases and J gave up 2 bases, with 12 bases separating them. The CDR3 sequence: CASSQRDRLNTEAFF. The CDR3 bases are TGTGCCAGCAGCCAACGAGACAGACTAAACACTGAAGCTTTCTTT.

This chain joins TRBV9 and TRBJ2-3; 8 positions agree with TRBD2. The CDR3 is 14 residues long. Germline V CDR1 and CDR2: SGDLS, YYNGEE. After removal of 6 bases from V and 2 bases from J, the junction contained 5 bases not matched to a gene. The CDR3 loop is CASTTGRVTDTQYF. The CDR3 region has the DNA TGTGCCAGCACCACCGGGAGGGTCACAGATACGCAGTATTTT.

The V and J genes are TRBV6-6 and TRBJ2-5; D not resolved. Germline V gives CDR1 MNHNY, CDR2 SVGAGI (reference sequence). The germline V and J ends were trimmed by 8 bases and 1 base, with 8 bases remaining between them. This CDR3 has 12 residues. This chain's CDR3 is CASALGQETQYF. The CDR3 nucleotides are TGTGCCAGCGCCTTGGGCCAAGAGACCCAGTACTTC.

The rearrangement links TRBV7-7 to TRBJ2-2; TRBD2 is a possible D gene (5 bases). Germline-derived CDR1 and CDR2 are SSHAT and FNYEAQ (reference sequence). CDR3 size: 14 residues. The CDR3 protein is CANPGRGNTGELFF. Here the CDR3 DNA reads TGTGCTAACCCAGGACGGGGGAACACCGGGGAGCTGTTTTTT.

The chain uses TRBV29-1 and TRBJ2-5; D may correspond to TRBD1 or TRBD2 (6 bases each). The CDR3 totals 14 residues. Trimming took off 2 bases at V and 5 bases at J, with 15 bases between the two ends. The germline CDR1 and CDR2 sequences are SQVTM and ANQGSEA. CDR3: CSVEKGGRGETQYF. CDR3 coding DNA: TGCAGCGTTGAAAAGGGGGGAAGGGGGGAGACCCAGTACTTC.

Note on this clone: The sample carries other DNA sequences with the same CDR3. The chain is built from TRBV30 and TRBJ2-1; D not certain. The CDR3 runs to 13 residues. Germline loops: CDR1 GTSNPN, CDR2 SVGIG (reference sequence). V shed 0 bases and J shed 4 bases, with 7 bases lying between them. Here the CDR3 reads CAWSVGGYNEQFF. CDR3 bases: TGTGCCTGGAGTGTTGGCGGTTACAATGAGCAGTTCTTC.

In the case of this clone: The sample holds other DNA sequences that translate to the same CDR3. This chain links TRBV2 with TRBJ1-5; 9 bases line up with TRBD1. V lost 4 bases and J lost 6; bases outside the gene matches: 4. CDR3 length equals 14 residues. CDR1 SNHLY and CDR2 FYNNEI come from the germline V gene. CDR3 coding DNA: TGTGCCAGCAGTGGGACAGGGGAAGGTCAGCCCCAGCATTTT. It is translated as CASSGTGEGQPQHF.

This rearrangement joins TRBV7-2 to TRBJ1-1, with D hard to call. The germline V gene encodes CDR1 SGHTA and CDR2 FQGNSA. The CDR3 is made up of 13 amino acids. V lost 2 bases to trimming and J lost 10 bases, with 14 bases between them. Written as DNA, the CDR3 is TGTGCCAGCAGCTTACCAGCGCCATTGAGAGCTTTCTTT. Protein: CASSLPAPLRAFF.

The table lists this clone with a count of one. The chain combines TRBV28 with TRBJ1-1; D ambiguous. The CDR3 contains 13 residues. Deletions cut 6 bases from V and 2 bases from J, with 10 bases between. Germline-derived CDR1 and CDR2 are MDHEN and SYDVKM. The CDR3 nucleotides are TGTGCCAGCAGCCCATACAGTAACACTGAAGCTTTCTTT. It is translated as CASSPYSNTEAFF.

This clone was counted only a few times. This chain joins TRBV20-1 and TRBJ1-2, with a tentative D call TRBD1 (6 bases). Germline-derived CDR1 and CDR2 are DFQATT and SNEGSKA (reference sequence). The CDR3 is 11 amino acids. The germline V and J ends were trimmed by 1 base and 8 bases, with 8 bases remaining between them. The CDR3 reads CSARAQGGYTF. The CDR3 bases are TGCAGTGCTAGAGCACAGGGAGGCTACACCTTC.

V usage is TRBV28 and J usage is TRBJ2-1; 8 bases are shared with TRBD2. The germline CDR1 and CDR2 sequences are MDHEN and SYDVKM. The V segment lost 7 bases and the J segment 5 bases; nucleotides outside the gene matches: 7. The CDR3 length is 14 residues. CDR3 DNA sequence: TGTGCCAGCAACGGCGGGAGGTACGACAATGAGCAGTTCTTC. It translates to CASNGGRYDNEQFF.

The V call is TRBV30, the J call TRBJ1-3; no clear D. Germline CDR1 reads GTSNPN; CDR2 reads SVGIG (reference sequence). The CDR3 runs 12 residues. Trimming took off 8 bases at V and 2 bases at J, with 10 bases between the two ends. CDR3 sequence: CALQRPGNTIYF. DNA of the CDR3: TGTGCCCTGCAAAGGCCTGGAAACACCATATATTTT.

This sequence joins TRBV30 and TRBJ1-5, with D unresolved. The length of the CDR3 is 13 residues. CDR1 is GTSNPN, CDR2 SVGIG, per germline (reference sequence). V was shortened by 1 base and J by 8 bases, with 12 bases between the two germline ends. The CDR3: CAWSAAPLEPQHF. In DNA form, the CDR3 reads TGTGCCTGGAGTGCGGCTCCTCTAGAGCCCCAGCATTTT.

The chain couples TRBV5-4 to TRBJ2-3; no clear D. CDR1 and CDR2 from the germline V gene are SGHNT and YYREEE (reference sequence). Deletions cut 0 bases from V and 4 bases from J, with 21 bases between. CDR3 length equals 18 residues. The CDR3 loop is CASSLDRLGFRKADTQYF. The CDR3 coding sequence is TGTGCCAGCAGCTTGGATCGGCTAGGGTTTAGGAAGGCAGATACGCAGTATTTT.

This rearrangement joins TRBV2 to TRBJ2-7; no firm D call. CDR3 length: 10 amino acids. V lost 5 bases and J lost 6, with 5 bases in between. Germline V gene data show CDR1 as SNHLY and CDR2 as FYNNEI. The CDR3 region is CASSQFEQYF. The CDR3 bases are TGTGCCAGCAGTCAGTTCGAGCAGTACTTC.

This sequence joins TRBV21-1 and TRBJ1-3. TRBV21-1 is classified as a pseudogene. This CDR3 region has 15 residues. The CDR3 sequence is CASSASGSGGNTIYF. The CDR3 nucleotides read TGTGCCAGCAGCGCCTCCGGCTCCGGGGGAAACACCATATATTTT.

The CDR3 sequence: CASSLVWPNTEAFF. CDR3 in DNA: TGTGCCAGCAGCTTAGTTTGGCCAAACACTGAAGCTTTCTTT. V is TRBV7-8 and J is TRBJ1-1; no firm D call. The germline V gene encodes CDR1 SGHVS and CDR2 FQNEAQ. This CDR3 contains 14 residues. V gave up 1 base and J gave up 2 bases, with 8 bases separating them.

As to this clone: One base away lies a much larger clone, so this may be a sequencing read error. This CDR3 is also generated by other DNA sequences in the sample. V and J are TRBV28 and TRBJ2-7; 9 bases match TRBD1. This CDR3 is 15 amino acids long. The trim removed 5 bases at V and 2 bases at J, leaving 7 bases unmatched. From germline, CDR1 is MDHEN and CDR2 SYDVKM. CDR3 bases: TGTGCCAGCAGTCTAGTTGGGACAGGGACCTACGAGCAGTACTTC. Amino acids: CASSLVGTGTYEQYF.

The chain is built from TRBV6-6 and TRBJ1-5; a possible D gene is TRBD1 (5 bases). Germline V gives CDR1 MNHNY, CDR2 SVGAGI (reference sequence). Between the trimmed V and J ends, which lost 6 bases and 7 bases, there was a span of 22 bases. The CDR3 totals 16 residues. CDR3 nucleotides: TGTGCCAGCAGGCCTCAACTCACCGGGGCGTTGCAGCCCCAGCATTTT. Its translation is CASRPQLTGALQPQHF.

The chain links TRBV9 to TRBJ2-3; no firm D call. Germline V lookup: CDR1 SGDLS, CDR2 YYNGEE. The ends were cut back, 2 bases at V and 1 base at J, with 5 bases in the middle. This CDR3 contains 13 residues. The chain's CDR3 is CASSVYRTDTQYF. CDR3 sequence (DNA): TGTGCCAGCAGCGTTTATCGCACAGATACGCAGTATTTT.

The V call is TRBV6-4, the J call TRBJ2-7; D is ambiguous. Germline V lookup: CDR1 MRHNA, CDR2 SNTAGT. V dropped 5 bases and J dropped 2 bases, with 4 bases sitting between them. The CDR3 is 11 amino acids. The chain's CDR3 is CASSPPYEQYF. The CDR3 region has the DNA TGTGCCAGCAGTCCCCCCTACGAGCAGTACTTC.

The chain couples TRBV7-3 to TRBJ2-1; 8 positions agree with TRBD1. The trim removed 5 bases at V and 2 bases at J, leaving 5 bases unmatched. Germline CDR1 reads SGHTA; CDR2 reads FQGTGA. CDR3 size: 15 residues. CDR3 region: CASSPDRGAYNEQFF. The DNA for the CDR3 is TGTGCCAGCAGCCCAGACAGGGGCGCCTACAATGAGCAGTTCTTC.

V gene TRBV6-1 combines with J gene TRBJ2-7, with TRBD2 as a possible D gene (6 bases). Trimming stripped 5 bases from V and 4 bases from J, with 15 bases between. CDR3 length: 14 amino acids. Looked up from germline, CDR1 is MNHNS and CDR2 is SASEGT. The CDR3 nucleotides are TGTGCCAGCAGTTCTGAAAGAGGAGGGTACGAGCAGTACTTC. As protein: CASSSERGGYEQYF.

This clone appeared once. CDR3 protein: CATSRGLAESTDTQYF. The CDR3 coding sequence is TGTGCCACCAGCAGAGGGCTAGCGGAGAGCACAGATACGCAGTATTTT. This chain connects TRBV15 to TRBJ2-3; 7 nucleotides agree with TRBD2. V lost 1 base to trimming and J lost 0 bases; unmatched junction nucleotides: 4. This CDR3 is 16 amino acids long. Germline lookup yields CDR1 LNHNV and CDR2 YYDKDF (reference sequence).

V is TRBV28 and J is TRBJ1-1, with D unresolved. The length of the CDR3 is 14 residues. In germline, CDR1 is MDHEN, CDR2 SYDVKM. Trimming removed 3 bases at V and 1 base at J, with 9 bases between. The CDR3 reads CASSLRRTNTEAFF. CDR3 bases: TGTGCCAGCAGTTTGAGGCGAACGAACACTGAAGCTTTCTTT. The whole variable domain, filled in from reference TRBV28 and TRBJ1-1, reads DVKVTQSSRYLVKRTGEKVFLECVQDMDHENMFWYRQDPGLGLRLIYFSYDVKMKEKGDIPEGYSVSREKKERFSLILESASTNQTSMYLCASSLRRTNTEAFFGQGTRLTVV.

V usage is TRBV5-1 and J usage is TRBJ1-3; TRBD1 is a possible D gene (5 bases). From germline, CDR1 is SGHRS and CDR2 YFSETQ. The CDR3 loop spans 18 amino acids. The ends were cut back, 4 bases at V and 0 bases at J, with 20 bases in the middle. The CDR3 DNA sequence: TGCGCCAGCAGCACGGGGACCGTACCGCTCTACTCTGGAAACACCATATATTTT. Translated: CASSTGTVPLYSGNTIYF.

This clone was observed at least ten times. V usage is TRBV5-1 and J usage is TRBJ2-5, with D tentatively TRBD1 (6 bases). The ends were cut back, 0 bases at V and 8 bases at J, with 11 bases in the middle. CDR3 length: 13 residues. CDR1 SGHRS and CDR2 YFSETQ come from the germline V gene. The CDR3 bases are TGCGCCAGCAGCTTGGGTGAACAGGGTACCCAGTACTTC. Its translation: CASSLGEQGTQYF.